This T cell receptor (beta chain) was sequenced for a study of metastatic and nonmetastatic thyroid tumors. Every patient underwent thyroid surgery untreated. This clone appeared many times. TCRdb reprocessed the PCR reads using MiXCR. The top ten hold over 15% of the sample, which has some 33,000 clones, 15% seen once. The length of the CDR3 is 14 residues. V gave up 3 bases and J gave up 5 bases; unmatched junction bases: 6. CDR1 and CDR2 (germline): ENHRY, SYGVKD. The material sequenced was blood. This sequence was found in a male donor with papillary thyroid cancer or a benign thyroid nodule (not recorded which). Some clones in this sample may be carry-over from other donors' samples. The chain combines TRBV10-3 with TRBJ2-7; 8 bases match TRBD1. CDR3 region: CAISDRGRGDEQYF. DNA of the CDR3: TGTGCCATCAGTGACAGGGGGCGCGGGGACGAGCAGTACTTC.